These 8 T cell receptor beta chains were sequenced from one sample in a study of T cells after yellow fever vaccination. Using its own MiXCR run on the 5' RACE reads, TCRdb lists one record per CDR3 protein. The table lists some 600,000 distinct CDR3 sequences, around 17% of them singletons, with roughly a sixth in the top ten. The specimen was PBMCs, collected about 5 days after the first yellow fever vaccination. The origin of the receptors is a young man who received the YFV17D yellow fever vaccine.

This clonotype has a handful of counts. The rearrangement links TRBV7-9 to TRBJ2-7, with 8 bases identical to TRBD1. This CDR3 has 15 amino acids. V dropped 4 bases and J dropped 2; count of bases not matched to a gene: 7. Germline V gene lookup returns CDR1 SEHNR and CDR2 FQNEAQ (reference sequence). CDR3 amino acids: CASSSTGESTYEQYV. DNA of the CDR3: TGTGCCAGCAGCTCGACAGGGGAGAGCACCTACGAGCAGTACGTC.

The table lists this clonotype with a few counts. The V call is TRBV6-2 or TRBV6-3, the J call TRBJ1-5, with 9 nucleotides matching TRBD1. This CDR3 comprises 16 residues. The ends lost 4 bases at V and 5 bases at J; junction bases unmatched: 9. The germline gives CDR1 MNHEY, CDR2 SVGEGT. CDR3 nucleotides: TGTGCCAGCAGTTCAGGGACAGGGTTTTCGCATCAGCCCCAGCATTTT. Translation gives CASSSGTGFSHQPQHF.

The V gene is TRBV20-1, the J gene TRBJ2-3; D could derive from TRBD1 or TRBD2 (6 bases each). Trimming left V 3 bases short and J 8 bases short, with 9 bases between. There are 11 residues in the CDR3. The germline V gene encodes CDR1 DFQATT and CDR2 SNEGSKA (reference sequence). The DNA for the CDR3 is TGCAGTGCTAGGGAGGGGGTTACGCAGTATTTT. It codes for CSAREGVTQYF.

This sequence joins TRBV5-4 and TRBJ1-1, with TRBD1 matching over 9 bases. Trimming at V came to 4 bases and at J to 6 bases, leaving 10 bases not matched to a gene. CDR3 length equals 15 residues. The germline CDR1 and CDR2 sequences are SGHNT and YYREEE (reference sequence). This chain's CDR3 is CASSGAGQGLSEAFF. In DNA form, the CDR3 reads TGTGCCAGCAGCGGCGCAGGACAGGGGTTGTCTGAAGCTTTCTTT. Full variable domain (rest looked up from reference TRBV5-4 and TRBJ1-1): ETGVTQSPTHLIKTRGQQVTLRCSSQSGHNTVSWYQQALGQGPQFIFQYYREEENGRGNFPPRFSGLQFPNYSSELNVNALELDDSALYLCASSGAGQGLSEAFFGQGTRLTVV.

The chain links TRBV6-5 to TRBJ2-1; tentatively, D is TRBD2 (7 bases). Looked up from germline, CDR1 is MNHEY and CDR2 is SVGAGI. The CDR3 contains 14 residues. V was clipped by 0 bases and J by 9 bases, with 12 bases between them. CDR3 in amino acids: CASSYSGGLGEQFF. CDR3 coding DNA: TGTGCCAGCAGTTACTCGGGGGGGCTCGGTGAGCAGTTCTTC.

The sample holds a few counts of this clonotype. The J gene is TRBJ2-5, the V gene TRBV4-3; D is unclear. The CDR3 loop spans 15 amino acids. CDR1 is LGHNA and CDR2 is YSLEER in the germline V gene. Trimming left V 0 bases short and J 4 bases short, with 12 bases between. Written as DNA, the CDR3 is TGCGCCAGCAGCCAAGATCCCTTAGTCCGAGAGACCCAGTACTTC. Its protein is CASSQDPLVRETQYF.

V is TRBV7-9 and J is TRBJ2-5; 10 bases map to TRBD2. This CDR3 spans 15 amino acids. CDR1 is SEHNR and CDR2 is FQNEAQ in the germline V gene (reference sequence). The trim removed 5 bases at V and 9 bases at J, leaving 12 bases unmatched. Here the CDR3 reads CASSTRTSGRGPQYF. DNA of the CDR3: TGTGCCAGCAGCACCCGGACTAGCGGAAGAGGGCCCCAGTACTTC.

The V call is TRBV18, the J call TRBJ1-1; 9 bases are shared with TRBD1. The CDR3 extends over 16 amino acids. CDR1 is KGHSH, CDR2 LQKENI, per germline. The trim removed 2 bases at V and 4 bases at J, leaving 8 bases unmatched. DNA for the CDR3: TGTGCCAGCTCACCAAACAGGGGGCGCGAAAGCACTGAAGCTTTCTTT. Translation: CASSPNRGRESTEAFF.